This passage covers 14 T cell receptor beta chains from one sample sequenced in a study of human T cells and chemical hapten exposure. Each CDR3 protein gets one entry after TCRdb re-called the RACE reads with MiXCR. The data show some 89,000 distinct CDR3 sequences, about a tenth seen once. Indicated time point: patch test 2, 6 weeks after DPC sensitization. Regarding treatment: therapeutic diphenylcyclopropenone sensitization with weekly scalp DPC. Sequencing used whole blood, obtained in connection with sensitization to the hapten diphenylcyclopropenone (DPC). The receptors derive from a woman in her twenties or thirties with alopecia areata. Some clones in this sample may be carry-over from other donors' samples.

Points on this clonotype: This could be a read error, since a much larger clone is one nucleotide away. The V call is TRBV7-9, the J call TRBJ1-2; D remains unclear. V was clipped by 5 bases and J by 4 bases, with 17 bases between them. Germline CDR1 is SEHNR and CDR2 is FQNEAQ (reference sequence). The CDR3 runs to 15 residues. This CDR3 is CASSLEVGQSYGYTF. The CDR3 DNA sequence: TGTGCCAGCAGCCTAGAGGTCGGGCAGAGCTATGGCTACACCTTC.

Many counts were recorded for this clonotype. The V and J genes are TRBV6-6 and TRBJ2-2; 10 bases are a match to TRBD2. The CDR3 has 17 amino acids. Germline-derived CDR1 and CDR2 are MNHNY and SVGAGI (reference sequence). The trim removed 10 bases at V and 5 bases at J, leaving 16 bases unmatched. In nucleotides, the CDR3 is TGTGCCACCTCCTCCCCGGGACTAGCGTCGGGAACCGGGGAGCTGTTTTTT. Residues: CATSSPGLASGTGELFF.

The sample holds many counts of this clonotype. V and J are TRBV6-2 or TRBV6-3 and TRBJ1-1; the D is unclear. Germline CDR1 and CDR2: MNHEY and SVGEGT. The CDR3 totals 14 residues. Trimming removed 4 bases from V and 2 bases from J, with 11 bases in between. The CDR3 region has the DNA TGTGCCAGCAGTTTAGGGCGAATTAACACTGAAGCTTTCTTT. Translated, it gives CASSLGRINTEAFF.

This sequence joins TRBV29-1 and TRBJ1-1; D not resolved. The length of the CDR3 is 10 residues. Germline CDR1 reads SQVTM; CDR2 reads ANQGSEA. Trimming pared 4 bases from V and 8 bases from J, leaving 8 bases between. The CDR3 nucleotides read TGCAGCGTTGTTGACCAGGAAGCTTTCTTT. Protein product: CSVVDQEAFF.

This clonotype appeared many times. CDR3 bases: TGTGCCAGCAGTGAAAGGAGCTCCGGTCCGGATACGCAGTATTTT. Translated: CASSERSSGPDTQYF. This chain uses TRBV2 with TRBJ2-3; D call uncertain. This CDR3 has 15 residues. Germline V gene lookup returns CDR1 SNHLY and CDR2 FYNNEI. V lost 2 bases, J lost 6 bases, and 15 bases lay in between. The variable domain in full, completed from reference TRBV2 and TRBJ2-3, reads EPEVTQTPSHQVTQMGQEVILRCVPISNHLYFYWYRQILGQKVEFLVSFYNNEISEKSEIFDDQFSVERPDGSNFTLKIRSTKLEDSAMYFCASSERSSGPDTQYFGPGTRLTVL.

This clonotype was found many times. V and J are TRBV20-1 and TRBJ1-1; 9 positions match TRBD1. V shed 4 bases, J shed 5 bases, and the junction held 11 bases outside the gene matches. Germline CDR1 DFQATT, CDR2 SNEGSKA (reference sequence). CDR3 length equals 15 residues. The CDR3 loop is CSAIPLQGAGTEAFF. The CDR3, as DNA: TGCAGTGCTATTCCCTTACAGGGGGCGGGAACTGAAGCTTTCTTT.

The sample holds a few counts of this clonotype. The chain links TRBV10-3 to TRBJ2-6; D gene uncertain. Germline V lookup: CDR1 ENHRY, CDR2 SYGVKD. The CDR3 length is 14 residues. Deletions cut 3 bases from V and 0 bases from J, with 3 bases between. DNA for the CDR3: TGTGCCATCAGTGACAGCTCTGGGGCCAACGTCCTGACTTTC. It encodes CAISDSSGANVLTF.

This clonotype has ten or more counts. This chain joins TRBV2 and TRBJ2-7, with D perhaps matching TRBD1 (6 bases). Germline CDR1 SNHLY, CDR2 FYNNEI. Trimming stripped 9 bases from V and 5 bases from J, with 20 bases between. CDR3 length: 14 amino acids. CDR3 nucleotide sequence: TGTGCCAGTTCCCGGGACATAGCTAATAACGAGCAGTACTTC. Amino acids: CASSRDIANNEQYF.

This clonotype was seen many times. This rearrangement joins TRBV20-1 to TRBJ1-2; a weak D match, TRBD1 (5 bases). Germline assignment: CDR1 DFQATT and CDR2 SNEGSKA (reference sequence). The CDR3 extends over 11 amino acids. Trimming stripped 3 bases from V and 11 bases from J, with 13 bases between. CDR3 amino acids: CSASIAGQYTF. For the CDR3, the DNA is TGCAGTGCTAGTATCGCGGGGCAGTACACCTTC.

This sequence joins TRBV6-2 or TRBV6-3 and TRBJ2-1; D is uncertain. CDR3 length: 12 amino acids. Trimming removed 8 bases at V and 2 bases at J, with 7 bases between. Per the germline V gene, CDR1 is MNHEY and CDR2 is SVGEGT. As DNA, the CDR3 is TGTGCCAGCTACAGCACCTACAATGAGCAGTTCTTC. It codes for CASYSTYNEQFF.

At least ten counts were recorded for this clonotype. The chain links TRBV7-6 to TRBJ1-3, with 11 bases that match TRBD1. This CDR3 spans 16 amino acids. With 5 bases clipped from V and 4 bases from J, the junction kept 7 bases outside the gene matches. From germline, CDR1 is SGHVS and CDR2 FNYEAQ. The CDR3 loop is CASSLGDRGVGNTIYF. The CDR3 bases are TGTGCCAGCAGCCTAGGGGACAGGGGGGTCGGAAACACCATATATTTT.

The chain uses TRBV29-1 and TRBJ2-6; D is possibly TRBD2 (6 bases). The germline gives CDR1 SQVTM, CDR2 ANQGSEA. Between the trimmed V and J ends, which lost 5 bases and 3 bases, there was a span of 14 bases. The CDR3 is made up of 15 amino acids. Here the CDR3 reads CSVQGREDGANVLTF. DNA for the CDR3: TGCAGCGTTCAAGGCAGGGAGGATGGGGCCAACGTCCTGACTTTC.

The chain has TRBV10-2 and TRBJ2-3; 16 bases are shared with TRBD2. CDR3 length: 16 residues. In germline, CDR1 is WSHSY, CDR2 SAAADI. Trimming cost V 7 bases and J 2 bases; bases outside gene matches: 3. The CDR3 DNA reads TGCGCCAGCAAGGGACTAGCGGGGGGGGACACAGATACGCAGTATTTT. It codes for CASKGLAGGDTDTQYF.

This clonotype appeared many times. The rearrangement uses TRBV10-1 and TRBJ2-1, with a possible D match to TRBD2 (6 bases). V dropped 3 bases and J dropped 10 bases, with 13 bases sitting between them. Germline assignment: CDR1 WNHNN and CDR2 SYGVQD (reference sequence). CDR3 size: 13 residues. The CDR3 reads CASSENPRDEQFF. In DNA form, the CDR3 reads TGCGCCAGCAGTGAAAACCCGCGGGACGAGCAGTTCTTC.